The T cell receptor (beta chain) under discussion was sequenced for a study of blood T cell repertoires in COVID-19. Study background: Specimens from acute and convalescent COVID-19 originated in the United States, Italy and Spain. T cells, B-cell-depleted T cells, or PBMCs provided the cDNA or gDNA that served as material.

TCRdb's table, derived via immunoSEQ multiplex PCR, lists solely in-frame clones and lacks some. This sample has some 220,000 clones, with almost 85% found just once. CDR1 PRHDT and CDR2 FYEKMQ come from the germline V gene (reference sequence). Trimming at V came to 5 bases and at J to 8 bases, leaving 7 bases not matched to a gene. The CDR3 is made up of 14 amino acids. V usage is TRBV13 and J usage is TRBJ1-4; 8 positions agree with TRBD1. The sample comprised peripheral blood. This sequence originates from a man between 45 and 60 years old with acute or convalescent COVID-19. DNA of the CDR3: TGTGCCAGCAGCGTGGGACAGGTTAGGGAAAAACTGTTTTTT. Translation: CASSVGQVREKLFF.